The T cell receptor beta chain described here comes from a study of blood T cell repertoires in COVID-19. Study-wide context: Donors in the United States, Italy and Spain gave samples during acute or convalescent COVID-19. Sources were T cells, B-cell-depleted T cells, or PBMCs; the material itself was cDNA or gDNA.

Original processing notes: Cell counts per sample came from amplifying reference gene primers. The repertoire was sequenced with immunoSEQ multiplex PCR; TCRdb's copy has only in-frame clones and lacks some. The V and J calls and clone size were taken over from that table, and D and trimming were inferred from the DNA. The sample gives about 110,000 clones, approximately 82% of which show up once; roughly 3.8% is in the top ten. V shed 5 bases, J shed 6 bases, and the junction held 12 bases outside the gene matches. The CDR3 extends over 15 amino acids. Germline V gene data show CDR1 as SGHNT and CDR2 as YENEEA.

The source is a woman aged 80 or older with acute or convalescent COVID-19. Sequencing used peripheral blood. The chain joins TRBV11-3 to TRBJ2-7, with 8 nucleotides matching TRBD2. Here the CDR3 DNA reads TGTGCCAGCAGCCCTTCTTACGGGAGGGCCACCGAGCAGTACTTC. This codes for CASSPSYGRATEQYF. The complete variable domain, with remaining parts taken from reference TRBV11-3 and TRBJ2-7, reads EAGVVQSPRYKIIEKKQPVAFWCNPISGHNTLYWYLQNLGQGPELLIRYENEEAVDDSQLPKDRFSAERLKGVDSTLKIQPAELGDSAVYLCASSPSYGRATEQYFGPGTRLTVT.